The clone carrying this T cell receptor beta chain was picked up a small number of times. Antigen specificity is unknown. This record comes from a study of vaccination and CD4 T cells after COVID-19. An Oncomine TCR Beta short-read assay was used to sequence the DNA from cultured CD4+ T cells. TCRdb called the PCR reads again in MiXCR, with one record for every CDR3 protein. The data show 15,000 or so distinct CDR3 sequences, with 45% to 65% seen just once and approximately 12% held by the top ten. Treatment defined: roughly 10-day PBMC culture with coronavirus spike peptide pools or control peptides (ViraFEST assay). Sequencing was carried out using CD4+ T cells from blood, cultured in vitro. The TCR was taken from a human donor who had recovered from COVID-19.

The CDR3 loop is CASRAGTANEEPQHF. Written as DNA, the CDR3 is TGTGCCAGCAGAGCCGGGACGGCAAATGAGGAGCCCCAGCATTTT. The gene calls are TRBV6-1 and TRBJ1-5; D is possibly TRBD1 (5 bases). The CDR3 covers 15 residues. The V and J ends lost 6 bases and 8 bases respectively, with 20 bases between them. The germline V gene has CDR1 MNHNS and CDR2 SASEGT.